These T cell receptor beta chains were read from a single sample in a study of T cells in Graves' hyperthyroidism and ophthalmopathy. In TCRdb, the multiplex PCR reads were re-called with MiXCR into one record per CDR3 protein. Of a few hundred thousand distinct CDR3 sequences listed, 20% were seen once; the top ten hold 26%. Material: blood. These receptors all come from a man between 18 and 29 years old with Graves' hyperthyroidism. Both conserved end residues are part of each CDR3. The D gene is left open where the match is weak. Expanded clones get a size class; other rows say once, few or many, or leave the size out.

clone size | J gene | D gene | V gene | CDR3 DNA | CDR3 protein
many | TRBJ1-1 | NA | TRBV27 | TGTGCCAGCGGGACGGATTCGAACACTGAAGCTTTCTTT | CASGTDSNTEAFF
NA | TRBJ1-2 | TRBD1 | TRBV12-3/TRBV12-4 | TGTGCCAGCAGCCCCGGGACAGGTTCCTTCTCTGGCTACACCTTC | CASSPGTGSFSGYTF
NA | TRBJ2-4 | NA | TRBV6-1 | TGTGCCAGCAGGGTATCTGGCGTTACGGCCAAAAACATTCAGTACTTC | CASRVSGVTAKNIQYF
few | TRBJ2-5 | TRBD2 | TRBV27 | TGTGCCAGCAGGGACCTTTCCCGGGGGGGCCAGACCCAGTACTTC | CASRDLSRGGQTQYF
many | TRBJ1-5 | TRBD1 | TRBV28 | TGTGCCAGCAGTTTCGGGACAGATAATCAGCCCCAGCATTTT | CASSFGTDNQPQHF
NA | TRBJ2-5 | NA | TRBV29-1 | TGCAGCGTTGAAGATCGTGAGACCCAGTACTTC | CSVEDRETQYF
NA | TRBJ1-2 | NA | TRBV4-1 | TGCGCCAGCAGCCAAAATACCCACCCTAACCCCTATGGCTACACCTTC | CASSQNTHPNPYGYTF
many | TRBJ1-1 | NA | TRBV19 | TGTGCCAGTAGTGTGATCGGACAGAACCCCAGGATGAACACTGAAGCTTTCTTT | CASSVIGQNPRMNTEAFF
NA | TRBJ1-3 | NA | TRBV19 | TGTGCCAGTAGTTCATCACCGACTGGAGGAAACACCATATATTTT | CASSSSPTGGNTIYF
few | TRBJ2-7 | TRBD1 | TRBV10-3 | TGTGCCATCAGTGAAGGACAGGAACGGTACGAGCAGTACTTC | CAISEGQERYEQYF
NA | TRBJ1-4 | NA | TRBV18 | TGTGCCAGCTCACTAAGCGACATTAATGAAAAACTGTTTTTT | CASSLSDINEKLFF
many | TRBJ1-2 | NA | TRBV6-5 | TGTGCCAGCAGTTCGGGAGAATCTCGTGGCTACACCTTC | CASSSGESRGYTF
many | TRBJ1-2 | NA | TRBV7-8 | TGTGCCAGCAGCCAAAATGATCCCTATGGCTACACCTTC | CASSQNDPYGYTF
NA | TRBJ2-7 | NA | TRBV12-3/TRBV12-4 | TGTGCCAGCACTCCCTACGGTAGCGGAAGCTCCTACGAGCAGTACTTC | CASTPYGSGSSYEQYF
many | TRBJ2-7 | TRBD2 | TRBV20-1 | TGCAGGGCCGGGACTAACCTCCACGAGCAGTACTTC | CRAGTNLHEQYF
many | TRBJ1-1 | NA | TRBV12-3/TRBV12-4 | TGTGCCAGCAGTTTAGAGGGGCGCTCCGCTGAAGCTTTCTTT | CASSLEGRSAEAFF
many | TRBJ1-1 | NA | TRBV30 | TGTGCCTGGGGGGGGCGGGTGAACACTGAAGCTTTCTTT | CAWGGRVNTEAFF
few | TRBJ1-5 | NA | TRBV5-5 | TGTGCCAGCAGCGGACCGGAGACAGGTAATCAGCCCCAGCATTTT | CASSGPETGNQPQHF
few | TRBJ2-5 | TRBD1 | TRBV20-1 | TGCAGTGCTAACAGGGGGCAAAGGGAGACCCAGTACTTC | CSANRGQRETQYF
NA | TRBJ2-7 | TRBD1 | TRBV12-3/TRBV12-4 | TGTGCCAGCAGTCCAGCCGGGACAGACTACGAGCAGTACTTC | CASSPAGTDYEQYF
many | TRBJ1-1 | NA | TRBV2 | TGTGCCGGGTCCCACGCGAACACTGAAGCTTTCTTT | CAGSHANTEAFF
few | TRBJ2-2 | NA | TRBV3-1 | TGTGCCAGCAGCCCCCCCGGACCCGGGGAGCTGTTTTTT | CASSPPGPGELFF
many | TRBJ1-2 | NA | TRBV11-3 | TGTGCCAGCAGCCCTTTGACAGGCCCCTTAAACTATGGCTACACCTTC | CASSPLTGPLNYGYTF
NA | TRBJ2-3 | NA | TRBV5-1 | TGCGCCAGCAGCTTGGGTAGGCCTGATACGCAGTATTTT | CASSLGRPDTQYF
many | TRBJ1-2 | TRBD1 | TRBV6-5 | TGTGCCAGCAGTTACTCGGGGACAGGAATAAACTATGGCTACACCTTC | CASSYSGTGINYGYTF
many | TRBJ1-6 | NA | TRBV6-2/TRBV6-3 | TGTGCCAGCGGTCCCGGACGGAACCTCCACTTT | CASGPGRNLHF
NA | TRBJ1-5 | NA | TRBV6-1 | TGTGCCAGCAGTGAAACACGGACGGCGTATAGCAATCAGCCCCAGCATTTT | CASSETRTAYSNQPQHF
NA | TRBJ2-5 | TRBD1 | TRBV5-1 | TGCGCCAGCAGCTTCCAGGACAGGGGCCAAGAGACCCAGTACTTC | CASSFQDRGQETQYF
many | TRBJ2-5 | TRBD1 | TRBV28 | TGTGCCAGTCGCACAGGGGTTGAGACCCAGTACTTC | CASRTGVETQYF
NA | TRBJ2-3 | NA | TRBV6-1 | TGTGCCAGCAGTGAAGGGGCCCAACAGGAGTCCGCTACGCAGTATTTT | CASSEGAQQESATQYF
many | TRBJ1-5 | TRBD1 | TRBV6-5 | TGTGCCAGCAGTAACGACAGGACAGGCAACAATCAGCCCCAGCATTTT | CASSNDRTGNNQPQHF
few | TRBJ1-5 | TRBD1 | TRBV2 | TGTGCCAGCAGAGGACGGACAGGGGGCAATCAGCCCCAGCATTTT | CASRGRTGGNQPQHF
NA | TRBJ1-1 | TRBD1 | TRBV6-2/TRBV6-3 | TGTGCCAGCAGTTACGCGGACAGGGGGAGGACTGAAGCTTTCTTT | CASSYADRGRTEAFF
NA | TRBJ2-7 | TRBD2 | TRBV11-1 | TGTGCCAGCAGCCAGGGACTAGCGGGAAGCTCCTACGAGCAGTACTTC | CASSQGLAGSSYEQYF
many | TRBJ1-2 | NA | TRBV6-1 | TGTGCCACCGAGGGAGTTAACTATGGCTACACCTTC | CATEGVNYGYTF
few | TRBJ1-2 | NA | TRBV28 | TGTGCCAGCAGTTTCTCGGGGCCCTATGGCTACACCTTC | CASSFSGPYGYTF
many | TRBJ2-7 | TRBD1 | TRBV12-3/TRBV12-4 | TGTGCCAGCAATGCCGGACAGGCGAACTACGAGCAGTACTTC | CASNAGQANYEQYF
many | TRBJ1-1 | NA | TRBV19 | TGTGCCATTAAGGGGACTGAAGCTTTCTTT | CAIKGTEAFF
many | TRBJ2-5 | TRBD1 | TRBV28 | TGTGCCAGCAGTGGACAGGGACAAGAGACCCAGTACTTC | CASSGQGQETQYF
NA | TRBJ1-2 | TRBD1 | TRBV20-1 | TGCAGTGCTAGAGATCAGGGGGGCGGTTATGGCTACACCTTC | CSARDQGGGYGYTF
many | TRBJ1-2 | NA | TRBV28 | TGTGCCAGCAGAACGGGACAATTTTTGCGTGGCTACACCTTC | CASRTGQFLRGYTF
NA | TRBJ1-2 | TRBD1 | TRBV6-1 | TGTGCCAGCAGGGGATGGACAGGGACCCTTAATGGCTACACCTTC | CASRGWTGTLNGYTF
few | TRBJ2-2 | TRBD1 | TRBV19 | TGTGCCAGATGGGACAGGGGCCAAACTCCGAACACCGGGGAGCTGTTTTTT | CARWDRGQTPNTGELFF
NA | TRBJ1-1 | TRBD1 | TRBV7-8 | TGTGCCAGCAGCATAACAGGGGGTAGCACTGAAGCTTTCTTT | CASSITGGSTEAFF
few | TRBJ2-1 | NA | TRBV18 | TGTGCCAGCTCACCACCGGGAACCACCGGCAATGAGCAGTTCTTC | CASSPPGTTGNEQFF
NA | TRBJ1-5 | TRBD1 | TRBV7-2 | TGTGCCAGCAGCAGCCGGACAGGGGGCTCTCAGCCCCAGCATTTT | CASSSRTGGSQPQHF
many | TRBJ1-2 | TRBD1 | TRBV6-1 | TGTGCCAGCAGTGACGGACAGGTGACCTATGGCTACACCTTC | CASSDGQVTYGYTF
many | TRBJ2-7 | TRBD2 | TRBV28 | TGTGCCAGCAGAACGGGGGGGAGTAACTACGAGCAGTACTTC | CASRTGGSNYEQYF
few | TRBJ1-4 | NA | TRBV6-5 | TGTGCCAGCAGTTACTCGAAAAGCTGGGGGAATGAAAAACTGTTTTTT | CASSYSKSWGNEKLFF
many | TRBJ1-1 | NA | TRBV13 | TGTGCCAGCAGCCCGCTGGACGGTGTGAACACTGAAGCTTTCTTT | CASSPLDGVNTEAFF
NA | TRBJ1-5 | TRBD1 | TRBV6-5 | TGTGCCAGCGGTTACTCGACAGGGAAGTGGCAGCCCCAGCATTTT | CASGYSTGKWQPQHF
many | TRBJ1-2 | NA | TRBV5-1 | TGCGCCAGCAGCCAGGGCGGCAGTCAGGGAGGCTACACCTTC | CASSQGGSQGGYTF
many | TRBJ2-7 | TRBD2 | TRBV24-1 | TGTGCCACCAGTGACAATACTGCGCCGGGGGGCGAGCAGTACTTC | CATSDNTAPGGEQYF